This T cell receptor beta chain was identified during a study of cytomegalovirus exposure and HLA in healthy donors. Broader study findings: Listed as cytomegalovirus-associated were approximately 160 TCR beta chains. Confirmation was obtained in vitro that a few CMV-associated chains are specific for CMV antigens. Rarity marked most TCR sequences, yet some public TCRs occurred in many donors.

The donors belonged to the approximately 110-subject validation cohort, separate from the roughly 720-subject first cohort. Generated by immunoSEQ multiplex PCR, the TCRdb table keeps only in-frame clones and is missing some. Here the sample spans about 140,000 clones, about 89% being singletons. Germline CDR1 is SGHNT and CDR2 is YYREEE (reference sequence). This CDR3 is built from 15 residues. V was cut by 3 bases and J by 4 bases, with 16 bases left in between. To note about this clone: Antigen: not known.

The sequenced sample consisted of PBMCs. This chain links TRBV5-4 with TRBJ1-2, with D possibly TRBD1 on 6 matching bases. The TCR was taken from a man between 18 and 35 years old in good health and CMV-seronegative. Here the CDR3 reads CASSSSTVGGYGYTF. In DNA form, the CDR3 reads TGTGCCAGCAGCTCGTCAACAGTAGGGGGCTATGGCTACACCTTC.